This record covers a single T cell receptor beta chain. Its specificity is not known. The data were obtained in a study of cytotoxic CD8 clonotypes in ibrutinib-treated CLL. Study overall: About 25 partial and 2 complete responses; at median roughly 67 months, roughly 15 remitted, around twelve progressed. Whole-study findings and limits: Under therapy, public clonotypes either contracted or stayed stable, and they were uncommon. While tracking circulating CD8+ T-cell counts, baseline clonality exceeded that of age-matched healthy donors.

This table comes from immunoSEQ multiplex PCR, and its TCRdb copy is limited to in-frame clones, with some not included. The repertoire holds 70,000 to 80,000 clones, with 80% as singletons. The CDR3 extends over 16 amino acids. V was pared by 0 bases and J by 2 bases, with 7 bases of the junction left unmatched. CDR1 LGHNT and CDR2 FRNRAP come from the germline V gene. This chain links TRBV12-5 with TRBJ2-7; TRBD2 matches 7 bases. The TCR sequence derives from a human donor with chronic lymphocytic leukemia. The source was PBMCs, collected at disease progression, from a patient treated with ibrutinib. The CDR3 DNA reads as TGTGCTAGTGGTTTGGTAATTGCGGGACTAACCTACGAGCAGTACTTC. The encoded protein is CASGLVIAGLTYEQYF.